This T cell receptor (beta chain) was captured by sequencing in a study of graft-versus-host responses after intestinal transplantation. The CDR3 loop spans 18 amino acids. V was shortened by 0 bases and J by 6 bases, with 21 bases between the two germline ends. Germline V gene sequence: CDR1 LGHNA, CDR2 YNFKEQ. The protocol was immunoSEQ multiplex PCR, while the TCRdb copy is restricted to in-frame clones and leaves out a portion. In the table there are roughly 40,000 clones, about 91% of which are singletons. This clonotype originated in a human patient who received an intestinal transplant, so some T cells may come from the graft donor. Sequences were derived from PBMCs, sampled 524 days after transplant. The chain carries TRBV4-2 and TRBJ2-1, with D possibly TRBD2 on 7 matching bases. DNA for the CDR3: TGTGCCAGCAGCCAAGATTGGTTGGGGGCGGGAGTAACCAATGAGCAGTTCTTC. It codes for CASSQDWLGAGVTNEQFF.